This T cell receptor (beta chain) was sequenced for a study of T-cell reconstitution after alpha-beta-depleted transplantation in children. A library of TCRbeta sequences, prepared with unique molecular identifiers, was generated. TCRdb redid the calling of the PCR reads with MiXCR, one entry per CDR3 protein. This table has about 640,000 distinct CDR3 sequences, 16% appearing once. The CDR3 runs 13 residues. Trimming stripped 5 bases from V and 5 bases from J, with 12 bases between. This clonotype was sampled from a human donor who donated a stem cell graft to a child with acute myeloid leukemia. The V gene is TRBV12-3 or TRBV12-4, the J gene TRBJ1-1; TRBD1 might be the D (5 bases). The specimen comprised PBMCs from the stem cell graft donor, sampled from the stem cell graft. The CDR3 DNA sequence: TGTGCCAGCAGTGATCTCCGGGGGACTGAAGCTTTCTTT. It specifies CASSDLRGTEAFF.